The 14 T cell receptor beta chains reported below all come from one sample, sequenced in a study of beta chain features in type 1 diabetes. Of the isolated RNA, all was reverse transcribed, and so the sequenced material was expressed TCRB transcripts. Sequencing was performed with immunoSEQ multiplex PCR; in TCRdb, only in-frame clones are kept and a portion is missing. The table lists 160,000 or so clones, approximately 8.7% of them singletons, with under 0.85% in the top ten. Findings and caveats of the study: Among patients with Type 1 diabetes, TCRB CDR3s were moderately but significantly shorter in every one of the four CD4+ subsets.

The antigens of these receptors remain unknown. Source material: central memory CD4+ T cells from blood. The receptors derive from a woman aged 25 to 39 with type 1 diabetes.

This clone was seen only a few times. The V call is TRBV27, the J call TRBJ2-1; 9 nucleotides match TRBD1. V shed 10 bases, J shed 6 bases, and the junction held 22 bases outside the gene matches. Per the germline V gene, CDR1 is MNHEY and CDR2 is SMNVEV (reference sequence). The CDR3 contains 18 residues. In nucleotides, the CDR3 is TGTGCCACCCGCCCAACAGGGGGCGCGATGGCGGGAAGCAATGAGCAGTTCTTC. Residues: CATRPTGGAMAGSNEQFF.

The chain uses TRBV6-6 and TRBJ2-7; perhaps TRBD2 as D (5 bases). CDR3 length: 13 amino acids. V was pared by 5 bases and J by 0 bases, with 8 bases between. CDR1 is MNHNY and CDR2 is SVGAGI in the germline V gene (reference sequence). This CDR3 is CASSKEDSYEQYF. Here the CDR3 DNA reads TGTGCCAGCAGTAAGGAGGACTCCTACGAGCAGTACTTC.

This clone was picked up many times. This chain joins TRBV11-2 and TRBJ2-2; 7 positions agree with TRBD2. Germline V gene data show CDR1 as SGHAT and CDR2 as FQNNGV. The CDR3 covers 14 residues. The J segment lost 0 bases and the V segment lost 7 bases, leaving 2 bases of the junction unmatched. The chain's CDR3 is CASKLASNTGELFF. CDR3 DNA: TGTGCCAGCAAACTAGCGTCGAACACCGGGGAGCTGTTTTTT. Complete variable domain (other parts from reference TRBV11-2 and TRBJ2-2): EAGVAQSPRYKIIEKRQSVAFWCNPISGHATLYWYQQILGQGPKLLIQFQNNGVVDDSQLPKDRFSAERLKGVDSTLKIQPAKLEDSAVYLCASKLASNTGELFFGEGSRLTVL.

This chain links TRBV5-1 with TRBJ2-3; the D gene is possibly TRBD2 (5 bases). Trimming cost V 1 base and J 2 bases, with 11 bases left between them. Germline-derived CDR1 and CDR2 are SGHRS and YFSETQ. CDR3 length: 15 amino acids. DNA of the CDR3: TGCGCCAGCAGCTTGTTGTCGGGGTCCACAGATACGCAGTATTTT. Translating gives CASSLLSGSTDTQYF.

The chain links TRBV6-5 to TRBJ1-2; tentative D call: TRBD1 (6 bases). V lost 5 bases to trimming and J lost 4 bases, with 17 bases between them. Germline CDR1 is MNHEY and CDR2 is SVGAGI. This CDR3 is 15 amino acids long. The CDR3 protein is CASSPSLRGSYGYTF. As DNA, the CDR3 is TGTGCCAGCAGTCCCTCCCTCAGGGGTTCCTATGGCTACACCTTC.

V gene TRBV18 combines with J gene TRBJ2-5; D is possibly TRBD2 (5 bases). The CDR3 totals 14 residues. Deletions cut 0 bases from V and 5 bases from J, with 10 bases between. Germline V gene data show CDR1 as KGHSH and CDR2 as LQKENI. CDR3 region: CASSPPEVVETQYF. In nucleotides, the CDR3 is TGTGCCAGCTCACCACCGGAGGTGGTCGAGACCCAGTACTTC.

This clone was detected only a few times. The chain couples TRBV9 to TRBJ2-1; perhaps TRBD2 as D (6 bases). Germline V gene data show CDR1 as SGDLS and CDR2 as YYNGEE. This CDR3 has 15 amino acids. Trimming took 4 bases from V and 4 from J, leaving 15 bases between them. CDR3 protein: CASSNRDLSYNEQFF. Here the CDR3 DNA reads TGTGCCAGCAGCAATCGGGACTTGTCTTACAATGAGCAGTTCTTC.

The rearrangement joins TRBV4-2 to TRBJ2-4; 7 positions match TRBD1. The CDR3 consists of 17 residues. J lost 3 bases, V lost 0 bases, and 8 bases had no gene match. The germline gives CDR1 LGHNA, CDR2 YNFKEQ. The DNA of the CDR3 is TGTGCCAGCAGCCAAGATCTAGGGACAGCGGACAAAAACATTCAGTACTTC. It codes for CASSQDLGTADKNIQYF.

The rearrangement joins TRBV5-1 to TRBJ1-2, with 11 bases matching TRBD1. The junction had 3 bases not matched to a gene; V was cut back by 3 bases and J by 2 bases. CDR3 length: 15 amino acids. Germline V gene data show CDR1 as SGHRS and CDR2 as YFSETQ. CDR3 bases: TGCGCCAGCAGCTCCGGGACAGGGGGAAACTATGGCTACACCTTC. The encoded protein is CASSSGTGGNYGYTF.

The gene calls are TRBV7-8 and TRBJ1-5; perhaps TRBD1 as D (6 bases). The CDR3 runs 15 residues. Germline values: CDR1 SGHVS, CDR2 FQNEAQ. V was pared by 1 base and J by 2 bases, with 9 bases between. The CDR3 loop reads CASSLGNRGNQPQHF. In DNA, the CDR3 is TGTGCCAGCAGCTTAGGGAACAGGGGCAATCAGCCCCAGCATTTT.

Only a few counts were recorded for this clone. The CDR3 coding sequence is TGTGCCAGCTCAAACTATGGCTACACCTTC. It translates to CASSNYGYTF. The chain combines TRBV6-1 with TRBJ1-2, with unresolved D. This CDR3 is 10 amino acids long. The V and J ends lost 8 bases and 2 bases respectively, with 3 bases between them. Germline V gene sequence: CDR1 MNHNS, CDR2 SASEGT.

The genes are TRBV10-3 and TRBJ2-1; 9 positions agree with TRBD1. Per the germline V gene, CDR1 is ENHRY and CDR2 is SYGVKD. This CDR3 has 13 residues. The V gene end was trimmed by 7 bases and the J gene end by 8 bases; junction bases not matched to a gene: 6. The DNA of the CDR3 is TGTGCCATCACTAAACAGGGGGCAGATGAGCAGTTCTTC. Protein sequence: CAITKQGADEQFF.

This clone was seen a few times. The chain combines TRBV18 with TRBJ2-2, with D perhaps matching TRBD1 (6 bases). From germline, CDR1 is KGHSH and CDR2 LQKENI. Trimming took off 5 bases at V and 7 bases at J, with 11 bases between the two ends. The CDR3 loop spans 13 amino acids. The CDR3 DNA sequence: TGTGCCAGCTCATCCGACAGGAGCGGGGAGCTGTTTTTT. As protein: CASSSDRSGELFF.

CDR3 sequence (DNA): TGTGCCAGCAGTGAAGATCAGTTGAACACTGAAGCTTTCTTT. This encodes CASSEDQLNTEAFF. The genes are TRBV25-1 and TRBJ1-1; unclear D gene. The CDR3 loop spans 14 amino acids. CDR1 and CDR2 from the germline V gene are MGHDK and SYGVNS. V was trimmed by 2 bases and J by 0 bases, leaving 7 bases between them.